The rows below give T cell receptor beta chains drawn from one sample of a study of T cell responses to AZD1222 COVID-19 vaccine. The protocol was immunoSEQ multiplex PCR, while the TCRdb copy is restricted to in-frame clones and leaves out a portion. The sample lists some 130,000 clones; roughly 90% were seen once. The starting material was peripheral blood, obtained on day 0 of AZD1222 vaccination. The origin of the receptors is an adult in good health. Each CDR3 is given with its conserved first and last residue. Fields, in order: J gene, V gene, CDR3 protein.

J: TRBJ1-2
V: TRBV5-1
CDR3: CASSNQGAYGYTF

J: TRBJ1-6
V: TRBV11-2
CDR3: CASSFGGFYNSPLHF

J: TRBJ1-4
V: TRBV30
CDR3: CAWSLGEKLFF

J: TRBJ2-1
V: TRBV7-9
CDR3: CASSLLPSGNEQFF

J: TRBJ1-2
V: TRBV15
CDR3: CATSRERLGGRTNYGYTF

J: TRBJ1-6
V: TRBV6-5
CDR3: CASSYASKGDSPLHF

J: TRBJ1-2
V: TRBV4-3
CDR3: CASSQTPGQAGYTF

J: TRBJ1-4
V: TRBV5-4
CDR3: CASSVRGNEKLFF

J: TRBJ2-1
V: TRBV11-1
CDR3: CASSPRMGGQFF

J: TRBJ1-6
V: TRBV6-1
CDR3: CASSARQGAGAYNSPLHF

J: TRBJ2-4
V: TRBV9
CDR3: CASSVGQAALAKNIQYF

J: TRBJ2-5
V: TRBV14
CDR3: CASSDQGAGETQYF

J: TRBJ1-4
V: TRBV27
CDR3: CASSFRFATNEKLFF

J: TRBJ1-4
V: TRBV4-3
CDR3: CASSQGMTGQGHEKLFF

J: TRBJ1-1
V: TRBV18
CDR3: CASSDNHAVTEAFF

J: TRBJ2-7
V: TRBV18
CDR3: CASSAYGLREADEQYF

J: TRBJ2-5
V: TRBV7-2
CDR3: CASSSRRRLQETQYF

J: TRBJ1-3
V: TRBV18
CDR3: CASSPVLVNSGNTIYF

J: TRBJ1-1
V: TRBV20-1
CDR3: CRGNQAFF

J: TRBJ1-2
V: TRBV7-9
CDR3: CASLGGGEPYGYTF

J: TRBJ1-6
V: TRBV6-6
CDR3: CASKMDSSPLHF

J: TRBJ1-2
V: TRBV28
CDR3: CASSRQGLYGYTF

J: TRBJ1-2
V: TRBV4-1
CDR3: CASSPGLLDGYTF

J: TRBJ1-1
V: TRBV4-1
CDR3: CASILGSGMNTEAFF

J: TRBJ2-5
V: TRBV10-2
CDR3: CASSESLAGGGQETQYF

J: TRBJ1-5
V: TRBV5-4
CDR3: CASSLDGPNQPQHF

J: TRBJ1-5
V: TRBV5-6
CDR3: CASSRGAGGDQPQHF

J: TRBJ1-2
V: TRBV6-5
CDR3: CASSPLTDPYGYTF

J: TRBJ1-2
V: TRBV7-2
CDR3: CASSLAVGGYTF

J: TRBJ2-7
V: TRBV20-1
CDR3: CSASPHRGAISYEQYF

J: TRBJ1-4
V: TRBV2
CDR3: CASSGDGLREKLFF

J: TRBJ2-2
V: TRBV9
CDR3: CASSVNSPTGELFF